There are a few counts of the clone carrying this TCR beta chain. Mouse germline and gene names are used. The sequenced fragment ends 1 residue before the CDR3 boundary, so the rest is inferred from the germline J gene. The record originates from a study of tissue T cells after allogeneic stem cell transplantation. Time point in this sample: mouse harvest day 14 after allogeneic transplant. The graft held 10^6 splenic CD5+ T cells and 10^7 T-cell-depleted bone marrow cells. Mice had MHC-mismatched B6 into BALB/c GVHD, sampled day 7 or 14. Profiled with immunoSEQ multiplex PCR; TCRdb holds only in-frame clones, not every one. The sample lists under 6,000 clones; 31% were seen once. The V and J ends lost 2 bases and 3 bases, in that order; junction bases with no gene match: 4. Germline V CDR1 and CDR2: KGHTA, FRNEEI. The CDR3 contains 14 residues.

The receptor was isolated from a female BALB/c mouse given C57BL/6 T cells with graft-versus-host disease after an allogeneic hematopoietic cell transplant. This rearrangement joins TRBV24 to TRBJ2-7; 7 nucleotides align to TRBD1. Sequencing was performed on skin. The part of the CDR3 DNA that was read is TGTGCCAGCAGTCTGACGGCAGGGGGCTATGAACAGTAC. It yields the protein CASSLTAGGYEQY. The entire CDR3 is CASSLTAGGYEQYF.